The present entry profiles one T cell receptor beta chain with its context. The data derive from a study of cytomegalovirus exposure and HLA in healthy donors. The CDR3 is 13 amino acids. The V gene lost 5 bases and the J gene lost 3 bases, with 10 bases spanning the gap. The germline gives CDR1 MNHEY, CDR2 SMNVEV (reference sequence). PCR involved 60 Vbeta and 13 Jbeta primers. Assay used: immunoSEQ multiplex PCR; TCRdb lists only in-frame clones, some missing. The data hold about 220,000 clones, with 82% observed a single time. The TCR sequence derives from a man aged 40-50 years in good health and CMV-seropositive. The sequencing input was PBMCs. V is TRBV27 and J is TRBJ1-1; D gene unclear. The CDR3: CASSPSVDTEAFF. The CDR3 DNA reads TGTGCCAGCAGTCCCTCGGTTGACACTGAAGCTTTCTTT.